What follows are 27 T cell receptor beta chains derived from one specimen sequenced in a study of blood T cell repertoires in COVID-19. Only in-frame clones appear in the TCRdb table, and some are missing; sequencing was by immunoSEQ multiplex PCR. The sample shows some 200,000 clones, 81% of them seen only once. Sequencing was carried out using PBMCs or T cells enriched from blood (not recorded which). The origin of the receptors is a woman in her forties or fifties with acute COVID-19.

V and J are TRBV6-5 and TRBJ1-5; 8 positions match TRBD1. V lost 6 bases, J lost 3 bases, and 7 bases stayed unmatched. This CDR3 region has 15 residues. CDR1 is MNHEY and CDR2 is SVGAGI in the germline V gene. CDR3 sequence: CASRKDRVDNQPQHF. The DNA for the CDR3 is TGTGCCAGCAGGAAGGACAGGGTAGACAATCAGCCCCAGCATTTT.

This chain connects TRBV15 to TRBJ2-1; 11 bases fit TRBD2. CDR3 length: 16 residues. The ends lost 1 base at V and 3 bases at J; junction bases unmatched: 2. The germline CDR1 and CDR2 sequences are LNHNV and YYDKDF (reference sequence). DNA for the CDR3: TGTGCCACCAGCAGAGGCGGGACTAGCGGCTACAATGAGCAGTTCTTC. This encodes CATSRGGTSGYNEQFF.

This sequence joins TRBV19 and TRBJ1-1, with 12 bases fitting TRBD1. The CDR3 extends over 14 amino acids. The junction had 3 bases not matched to a gene; V was cut back by 4 bases and J by 6 bases. Germline-derived CDR1 and CDR2 are LNHDA and SQIVND (reference sequence). The CDR3 loop is CASSTGQGASEAFF. Here the CDR3 DNA reads TGTGCCAGTAGTACGGGACAGGGGGCGTCTGAAGCTTTCTTT.

This clone appeared a few times. The V gene is TRBV7-3, the J gene TRBJ2-2; TRBD1 is a possible D gene (5 bases). The length of the CDR3 is 12 residues. Germline CDR1 and CDR2: SGHTA and FQGTGA. V gave up 4 bases and J gave up 5 bases, with 5 bases separating them. This CDR3 is CASSSGTGELFF. CDR3 bases: TGTGCCAGCAGCTCAGGGACCGGGGAGCTGTTTTTT.

V is TRBV27 and J is TRBJ2-2, with 9 bases matching TRBD1. Unmatched junction bases numbered 9, after V lost 5 bases and J lost 5 bases. Germline CDR1 and CDR2: MNHEY and SMNVEV (reference sequence). The CDR3 covers 16 residues. The CDR3 DNA sequence: TGTGCCAGCAGTCCGGGGACAGGGCGGAGAACCGGGGAGCTGTTTTTT. Translating it yields CASSPGTGRRTGELFF.

The chain links TRBV28 to TRBJ2-7; 7 bases map to TRBD1. The CDR3 is made up of 14 amino acids. Per germline, CDR1 MDHEN and CDR2 SYDVKM. V lost 5 bases to trimming and J lost 2 bases; unmatched junction nucleotides: 6. CDR3: CASSVGTVTYEQYF. The CDR3 DNA sequence: TGTGCCAGCAGTGTTGGGACAGTCACCTACGAGCAGTACTTC.

The V call is TRBV19, the J call TRBJ2-7; TRBD1 matches 7 bases. The CDR3 runs 13 residues. V shed 7 bases, J shed 2 bases, and the junction held 5 bases outside the gene matches. Germline CDR1 reads LNHDA; CDR2 reads SQIVND (reference sequence). The CDR3 spells CASMGTDPYEQYF. CDR3 nucleotides: TGTGCCAGTATGGGGACAGACCCCTACGAGCAGTACTTC.

This clone has a handful of counts. The V and J genes are TRBV7-2 and TRBJ2-4; a possible D gene is TRBD1 (5 bases). CDR3 length equals 14 residues. Trimming took off 1 base at V and 6 bases at J, with 10 bases between the two ends. Germline loops: CDR1 SGHTA, CDR2 FQGNSA. The CDR3 region is CASSLDSGLNIQYF. The CDR3 coding sequence is TGTGCCAGCAGCTTAGATTCAGGGTTAAACATTCAGTACTTC.

This clone was recorded only once. The V gene is TRBV7-6, the J gene TRBJ2-1; possibly TRBD2 for D (5 bases). CDR1 and CDR2 (germline): SGHVS, FNYEAQ. With 2 bases removed from V and 2 bases from J, the gap between germline ends came to 10 bases. CDR3 length equals 15 residues. CDR3 sequence: CASSLNGVPYNEQFF. CDR3 sequence (DNA): TGTGCCAGCAGCTTAAACGGGGTACCCTACAATGAGCAGTTCTTC.

The genes are TRBV7-6 and TRBJ1-1; possibly TRBD1 for D (6 bases). Germline loops: CDR1 SGHVS, CDR2 FNYEAQ. V was trimmed by 2 bases and J by 0 bases, leaving 10 bases between them. This CDR3 has 15 amino acids. The CDR3 DNA is TGTGCCAGCAGCTTAACAGGGCAAATGAACACTGAAGCTTTCTTT. Its protein product is CASSLTGQMNTEAFF.

The chain uses TRBV6-5 and TRBJ1-2; 8 bases are a match to TRBD1. The CDR3 loop spans 16 amino acids. Germline V gene data show CDR1 as MNHEY and CDR2 as SVGAGI. Trimming at V came to 2 bases and at J to 4 bases, leaving 9 bases not matched to a gene. In nucleotides, the CDR3 is TGTGCCAGCAGTTACGGCCATAGGGACAGGATCTATGGCTACACCTTC. Translated, it gives CASSYGHRDRIYGYTF.

This clone occurred once. V is TRBV15 and J is TRBJ1-1, with TRBD1 as a possible D gene (5 bases). The CDR3 totals 14 residues. The V end lost 3 bases, the J end lost 0 bases, and 8 bases lay between the germline ends. CDR1 is LNHNV, CDR2 YYDKDF, per germline (reference sequence). CDR3 in amino acids: CATSRTVMNTEAFF. CDR3 coding DNA: TGTGCCACCAGCAGGACAGTGATGAACACTGAAGCTTTCTTT.

The V and J genes are TRBV27 and TRBJ2-7; possibly TRBD2 for D (5 bases). This CDR3 contains 15 residues. The V gene's germline CDR1 is MNHEY and CDR2 SMNVEV (reference sequence). V lost 2 bases and J 2 bases, leaving 13 bases between the germline ends. The CDR3 DNA is TGTGCCAGCAGTTTAGGAGGCCATGGAACCTACGAGCAGTACTTC. Translation gives CASSLGGHGTYEQYF.

The chain links TRBV6-5 to TRBJ2-7; 7 bases line up with TRBD2. J lost 4 bases, V lost 6 bases, and 6 bases had no gene match. The V gene's germline CDR1 is MNHEY and CDR2 SVGAGI. The CDR3 spans 13 residues. For the CDR3, the DNA is TGTGCCAGCAGGCCGGGGGGACCATACGAGCAGTACTTC. It yields the protein CASRPGGPYEQYF.

This chain joins TRBV6-5 and TRBJ1-6; 7 bases are a match to TRBD1. The ends lost 6 bases at V and 7 bases at J; junction bases unmatched: 3. Germline loops: CDR1 MNHEY, CDR2 SVGAGI. This CDR3 is 13 amino acids long. The CDR3 reads CASRDRMNSPLHF. The CDR3 coding sequence is TGTGCCAGCAGGGACAGGATGAATTCACCCCTCCACTTT.

In its sample, this clone was seen a few times. The sample holds other DNA sequences that translate to the same CDR3. The chain employs TRBV28 and TRBJ1-2; D uncertain. Germline values: CDR1 MDHEN, CDR2 SYDVKM. V was clipped by 5 bases and J by 2 bases, with 3 bases between them. This CDR3 region has 11 residues. CDR3 bases: TGTGCCAGCAGTCTGAACTATGGCTACACCTTC. Its translation: CASSLNYGYTF.

The J gene is TRBJ2-3, the V gene TRBV18, with D maybe TRBD2 (5 bases). V was pared by 2 bases and J by 4 bases, with 13 bases between. CDR1 is KGHSH, CDR2 LQKENI, per germline. The CDR3 runs 15 residues. This CDR3 reads CASSPISGRADTQYF. In nucleotides, the CDR3 is TGTGCCAGCTCACCAATTTCGGGGAGAGCAGATACGCAGTATTTT.

The chain is built from TRBV7-2 and TRBJ2-3, with D maybe TRBD2 (6 bases). The ends were cut back, 2 bases at V and 0 bases at J, with 12 bases in the middle. Germline CDR1 reads SGHTA; CDR2 reads FQGNSA. The CDR3 spans 16 residues. CDR3 bases: TGTGCCAGCAGCTTAAGGTGGGCGGGAAGCACAGATACGCAGTATTTT. Translating gives CASSLRWAGSTDTQYF.

The rearrangement joins TRBV29-1 to TRBJ2-1, with 11 bases fitting TRBD2. CDR3 length equals 14 residues. Germline trimming cut 4 bases from V and 9 bases from J; bases unmatched to any gene: 8. Germline V gene sequence: CDR1 SQVTM, CDR2 ANQGSEA. The CDR3 bases are TGCAGCGTTGGGCTTAGCGGGGGGGCGGGTGAGCAGTTCTTC. Its translation is CSVGLSGGAGEQFF.

The chain links TRBV18 to TRBJ2-1; 7 bases are shared with TRBD1. There are 16 residues in the CDR3. Per germline, CDR1 KGHSH and CDR2 LQKENI. V dropped 5 bases and J dropped 3; count of bases not matched to a gene: 10. The CDR3 DNA is TGTGCCAGCTCAACAAAACAGGGGACGGTCTACAATGAGCAGTTCTTC. Translated, it gives CASSTKQGTVYNEQFF.

Here the CDR3 reads CAWTYGSGVNEQFF. CDR3 nucleotides: TGTGCCTGGACTTACGGTAGCGGGGTGAATGAGCAGTTCTTC. The chain combines TRBV30 with TRBJ2-1; 8 nucleotides match TRBD2. The length of the CDR3 is 14 residues. The junction had 9 bases not matched to a gene; V was cut back by 4 bases and J by 7 bases. Germline V CDR1 and CDR2: GTSNPN, SVGIG (reference sequence).

The J gene is TRBJ1-5, the V gene TRBV5-3; D not certain. TRBV5-3 carries the ORF label, with uncertain function. Trimming cost V 0 bases and J 0 bases, with 10 bases left between them. The CDR3 has 16 residues. DNA for the CDR3: TGTGCCAGAAGCTTGGAAGTACACCTTAGCAATCAGCCCCAGCATTTT. Translation: CARSLEVHLSNQPQHF.

The CDR3: CASNRDREYEQFF. The CDR3 nucleotides are TGTGCCAGCAATCGGGACAGGGAATATGAGCAGTTCTTC. The rearrangement uses TRBV2 and TRBJ2-1; 9 bases match TRBD1. V lost 7 bases, J lost 8 bases, and 6 bases stayed unmatched. CDR3 length: 13 residues. From germline, CDR1 is SNHLY and CDR2 FYNNEI.

This chain uses TRBV11-2 with TRBJ2-5; D not certain. Germline V CDR1 and CDR2: SGHAT, FQNNGV. CDR3 length equals 17 residues. V was cut by 1 base and J by 2 bases, with 17 bases left in between. DNA for the CDR3: TGTGCCAGCAGCTTAGTGGTACTGGTCAACTCACAAGAGACCCAGTACTTC. Its protein is CASSLVVLVNSQETQYF.

The chain uses TRBV24-1 and TRBJ1-2, with D maybe TRBD1 (5 bases). The CDR3 is 12 amino acids. The ends were cut back, 4 bases at V and 7 bases at J, with 9 bases in the middle. CDR1 and CDR2 (germline): KGHDR, SFDVKD. Here the CDR3 reads CATSEGAIGYTF. The CDR3 nucleotides read TGTGCCACCAGTGAAGGGGCGATTGGCTACACCTTC.

The chain has TRBV7-2 and TRBJ2-1; D not certain. Germline V gives CDR1 SGHTA, CDR2 FQGNSA. CDR3 length: 16 amino acids. The germline V and J ends were trimmed by 4 bases and 0 bases, with 13 bases remaining between them. The CDR3 sequence is CASSSQVGSSYNEQFF. DNA for the CDR3: TGTGCCAGCAGCTCCCAGGTCGGAAGCTCCTACAATGAGCAGTTCTTC. The full variable domain, completed using reference TRBV7-2 and TRBJ2-1, is GAGVSQSPSNKVTEKGKDVELRCDPISGHTALYWYRQSLGQGLEFLIYFQGNSAPDKSGLPSDRFSAERTGGSVSTLTIQRTQQEDSAVYLCASSSQVGSSYNEQFFGPGTRLTVL.

The chain combines TRBV7-2 with TRBJ2-7; TRBD2 agrees at 10 bases. V lost 1 base, J lost 7 bases, and 4 bases stayed unmatched. The V gene's germline CDR1 is SGHTA and CDR2 FQGNSA. The CDR3 consists of 14 residues. The DNA of the CDR3 is TGTGCCAGCAGCTTAGATTATAGCGGGAGGGAGCAGTACTTC. As protein: CASSLDYSGREQYF.